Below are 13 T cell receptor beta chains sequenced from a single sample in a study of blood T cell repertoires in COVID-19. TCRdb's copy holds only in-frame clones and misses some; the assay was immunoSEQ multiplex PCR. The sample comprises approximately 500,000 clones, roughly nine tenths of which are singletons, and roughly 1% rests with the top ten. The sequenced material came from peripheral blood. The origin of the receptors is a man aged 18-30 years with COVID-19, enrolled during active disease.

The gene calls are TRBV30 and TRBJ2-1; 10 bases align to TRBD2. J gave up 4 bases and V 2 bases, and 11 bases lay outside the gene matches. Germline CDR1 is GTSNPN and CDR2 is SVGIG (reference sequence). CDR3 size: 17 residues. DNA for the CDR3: TGTGCCTGGAGTCCCACCCGGACTAGCGGAACTTACAATGAGCAGTTCTTC. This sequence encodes CAWSPTRTSGTYNEQFF.

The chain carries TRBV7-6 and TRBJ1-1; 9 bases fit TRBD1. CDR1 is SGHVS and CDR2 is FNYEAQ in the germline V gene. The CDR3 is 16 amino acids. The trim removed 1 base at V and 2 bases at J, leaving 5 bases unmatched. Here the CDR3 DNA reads TGTGCCAGCAGCTTAGGGGGGGACAGGGCTAACACTGAAGCTTTCTTT. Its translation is CASSLGGDRANTEAFF.

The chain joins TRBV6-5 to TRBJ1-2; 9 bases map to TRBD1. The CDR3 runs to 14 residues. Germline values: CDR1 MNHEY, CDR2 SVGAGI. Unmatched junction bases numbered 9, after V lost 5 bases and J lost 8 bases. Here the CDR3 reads CASSRRDRALGYTF. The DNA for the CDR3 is TGTGCCAGCAGTCGCCGGGACAGGGCCCTCGGCTACACCTTC.

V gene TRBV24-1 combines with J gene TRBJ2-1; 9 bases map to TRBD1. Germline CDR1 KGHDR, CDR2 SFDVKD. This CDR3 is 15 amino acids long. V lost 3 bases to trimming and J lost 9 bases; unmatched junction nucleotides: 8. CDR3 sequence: CATSDPGQGRSEQFF. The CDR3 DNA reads TGTGCCACCAGTGATCCGGGACAGGGTAGAAGTGAGCAGTTCTTC.

The CDR3 DNA reads TGTGCCAGCTCACCGGCCGGGACTAGCGGGAGACAAGAGACCCAGTACTTC. It translates to CASSPAGTSGRQETQYF. The rearrangement uses TRBV18 and TRBJ2-5, with TRBD2 identical over 14 bases. Germline V lookup: CDR1 KGHSH, CDR2 LQKENI. This CDR3 has 17 amino acids. V gave up 3 bases and J gave up 2 bases; unmatched junction bases: 5.

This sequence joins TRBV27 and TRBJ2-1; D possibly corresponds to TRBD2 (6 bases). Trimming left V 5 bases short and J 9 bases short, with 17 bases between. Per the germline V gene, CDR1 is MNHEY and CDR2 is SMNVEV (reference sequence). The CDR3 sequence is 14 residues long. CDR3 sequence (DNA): TGTGCCAGCAGTCCGAGGACTACCCCCATTGAGCAGTTCTTC. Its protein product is CASSPRTTPIEQFF.

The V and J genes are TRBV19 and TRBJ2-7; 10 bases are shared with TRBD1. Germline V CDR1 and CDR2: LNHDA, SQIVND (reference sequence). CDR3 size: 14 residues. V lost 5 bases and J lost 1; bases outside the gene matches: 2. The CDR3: CASSVDRGSYEQYF. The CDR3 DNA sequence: TGTGCCAGTAGTGTGGACAGGGGGTCCTACGAGCAGTACTTC.

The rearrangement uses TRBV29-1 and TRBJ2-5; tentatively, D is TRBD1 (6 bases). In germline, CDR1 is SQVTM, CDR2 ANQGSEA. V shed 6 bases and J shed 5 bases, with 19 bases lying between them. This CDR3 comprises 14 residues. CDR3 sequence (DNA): TGCAGCGTCTTGAGGGCTCTGAGGGGGGAGACCCAGTACTTC. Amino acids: CSVLRALRGETQYF.

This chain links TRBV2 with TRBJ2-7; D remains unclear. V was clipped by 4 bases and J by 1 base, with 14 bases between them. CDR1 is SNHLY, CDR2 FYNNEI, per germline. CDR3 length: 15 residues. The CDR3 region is CASSVLSEESYEQYF. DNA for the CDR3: TGTGCCAGCAGTGTTCTCTCCGAAGAGTCCTACGAGCAGTACTTC.

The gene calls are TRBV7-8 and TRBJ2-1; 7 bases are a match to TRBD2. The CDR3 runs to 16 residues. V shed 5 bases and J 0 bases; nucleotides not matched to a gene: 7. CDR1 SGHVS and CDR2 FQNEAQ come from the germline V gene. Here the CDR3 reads CASSTRGGSSYNEQFF. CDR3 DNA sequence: TGTGCCAGCAGCACGCGGGGCGGGAGCTCCTACAATGAGCAGTTCTTC.

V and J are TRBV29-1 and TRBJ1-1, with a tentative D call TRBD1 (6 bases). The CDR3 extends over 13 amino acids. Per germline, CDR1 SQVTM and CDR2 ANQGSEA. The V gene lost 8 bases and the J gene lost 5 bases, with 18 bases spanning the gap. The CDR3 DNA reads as TGCAGCCACAGGGAAGGGGGGGGTACTGAAGCTTTCTTT. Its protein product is CSHREGGGTEAFF.

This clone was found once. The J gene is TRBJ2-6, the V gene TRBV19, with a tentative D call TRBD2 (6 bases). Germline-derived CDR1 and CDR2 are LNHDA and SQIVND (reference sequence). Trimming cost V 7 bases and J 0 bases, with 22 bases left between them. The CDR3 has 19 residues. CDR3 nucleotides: TGTGCCAGTACCTCCGCGCGGGGAGGAGGGAACTCTGGGGCCAACGTCCTGACTTTC. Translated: CASTSARGGGNSGANVLTF.

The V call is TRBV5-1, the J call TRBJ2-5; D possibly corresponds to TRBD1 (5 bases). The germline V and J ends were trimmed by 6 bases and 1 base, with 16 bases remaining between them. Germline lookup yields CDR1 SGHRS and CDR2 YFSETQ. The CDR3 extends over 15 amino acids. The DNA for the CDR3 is TGCGCCAGCACCCGGCAGGGAATCGGCCAAGAGACCCAGTACTTC. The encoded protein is CASTRQGIGQETQYF.